This T cell receptor beta chain was profiled in a study of human CD8 memory T cell subsets. A UMI-labeled 5' RACE approach was the method that produced the TCR beta libraries. TCRdb reprocessed the 5' RACE reads and stores each CDR3 protein as one record, lacking DNA. Recorded for this sample: around 19,000 distinct CDR3 sequences. The CDR3 is 14 residues long. The germline V gene has CDR1 LNHDA and CDR2 SQIVND (reference sequence). V and J are TRBV19 and TRBJ2-1. The TCR originated in a human donor in good health. The source material was CD8+ stem-like memory T cells (TSCM and TCM) sorted from PBMCs. Subset of the sample: stem-like memory CD8 T cells (TSTEM), CCR7+ PD-1- TIGIT-. The CDR3 is CASSIGSQVNEQFF.